The clone carrying this TCR beta chain came up many times. Its specificity is unknown. Template switching with 5'RACE generated the TCR cDNA and added a universal primer site and UMIs. TCRdb reprocessed the 5' RACE reads via MiXCR and lists one record per CDR3 protein. Among some 240,000 distinct CDR3 sequences listed, around 4.9% were seen once. The source of the sample is a study of T cells after yellow fever vaccination. Regarding the study as a whole: One caveat is that FACS-sorted repertoires could contain abundant clonotypes contaminating from the bulk population. Weaker overall was a secondary response that nonetheless peaked faster, on day 5 versus 15. Post-booster repertoires again held most primary-vaccination clones (roughly 96% CD4, roughly 90% CD8).

This sequence was found in a man aged 18-30 years who received the YFV17D yellow fever vaccine. The sequenced sample was CD4+ T cells sorted from PBMCs, obtained on the day of the yellow fever booster vaccination.

CDR3 in DNA: TGTGCCAGCGAAAACCGGGACAGGGCCCACCAGTTCTTC. Amino acids: CASENRDRAHQFF. The J gene is TRBJ2-1, the V gene TRBV12-3 or TRBV12-4, with 9 bases aligning to TRBD1. The trim removed 8 bases at V and 13 bases at J, leaving 12 bases unmatched. The CDR3 contains 13 residues.